This T cell receptor (beta chain) came from a study of beta chain features in type 1 diabetes (dated by TCRdb to the late 2010s). Regarding the study in general: Mean age, gender distribution, total cell number and subset yield did not differ between patients and healthy donors. Whereas all 30 or so donors provided naive and central memory subsets, regulatory and stem cell-like memory subsets were isolated from just 8 patients and roughly eight healthy donors. In the study, recently diagnosed type 1 diabetes patients and matched healthy donors were compared on the TCRB repertoires of their sorted circulating CD4+ T cell subsets. A total of 100 million to 110 million sorted cells were examined across all samples, and a strong correlation was observed between cell number per subset and RNA yield.

V and J lose 5 bases and 4 bases, and a span of 14 bases separates them. The CDR1 and CDR2 encoded by the germline V gene are MNHEY and SVGAGI. There are 14 amino acids in the CDR3, from cysteine to phenylalanine inclusive. CDR3 DNA is the only sequence kept; it has 42 bases, read in frame from the first base. On this clone itself: It has no known antigen specificity. It has no much larger one-base neighbor in the sample; base qualities were not kept.

The entire isolated RNA was reverse transcribed using the High Capacity cDNA Reverse Transcription Kit, and thus expressed TCRB transcripts were sequenced. Naive, central memory and regulatory T cell samples underwent deep immunoSEQ sequencing, averaging around 3.7 million total reads per sample. Sorted cells were lysed in RLT buffer and RNA was extracted with DNase-treated RNeasy Micro or Mini kits, depending on cell number. To prevent cross-contamination, each cell subset was processed individually, whereas patient and healthy donor samples were processed jointly. The immunoSEQ multiplex PCR was used to amplify TCRB sequences from cDNA, generating 87-bp fragments that spanned the CDR3 region. Amplicons were sequenced on the Illumina HiSeq platform. Concerning the study's data processing: PCR bias was computationally corrected using synthetic template baselines, reads within Hamming distance 2 were collapsed, and singletons that could not be merged were discarded. Reads were aligned against IMGT so that V, D and J genes, CDR3 length and insertions or deletions at six rearrangement sites could be assigned. Within each subset, clonotype counts were normalized to sorted cell number, after which true diversity and Gini coefficients were computed with the tcR R package. Repertoire sharing was quantified using the overlap coefficient calculated on TCRB nucleotide sequences. As a proxy for the pre-selection repertoire, out-of-frame TCRB sequences from naive cells were analyzed. TCRdb holds this immuneACCESS table with in-frame rearrangements only. Some clones are missing; in checked studies, unresolved V genes explain under half, and the rest has no known cause. That table furnishes V, J and clone size, whereas the DNA furnished D and trimming. Present in this sample are 600,000 or so clones, roughly an eighth of which were seen just once. The ten largest clones capture 0.09% to 0.15% of the sample.

A single peripheral blood draw of around 100 mL on average was collected from each donor into heparinised tubes. Naive, central memory, regulatory and stem cell-like memory CD4+ T cells were sorted on a BD FACSAria II using a panel including CD45RO, CCR7, CD25, CD127, CD95 and CD27. All sorted populations exceeded 95% purity. Right away, PBMCs were isolated by Lymphoprep density gradient centrifugation and were stained directly, with no culture step. So that batch effects would be minimized, each experiment stained and sorted samples in pairs, pairing one healthy donor with one patient. Points the paper makes about the study in general: Naive, central memory and regulatory TCRB repertoires appeared to be more alike among patients than among healthy donors. Because small numbers of individuals were included in the HLA sub-analyses, any influence of HLA type on TCRB rearrangement was left unresolved. Type 1 diabetes patients showed a moderate but significant shortening of TCRB CDR3 length in all four CD4+ subsets. Because cDNA was sequenced instead of genomic DNA, activated cells with high expression could be over-represented, although the groups did not differ in activation or CD3 levels. PCR may preferentially amplify shorter templates, but because patient and control samples were amplified and corrected together, any resulting skew would affect both groups equally. Patients with type 1 diabetes made fewer insertions and deleted more nucleotides at VDJ recombination sites, implying thymic rearrangement abnormalities.

Sequenced: naive CD4+ T cells from blood. The sample's cell subset or site label, in plain terms: true naive CD4+ T cells. This receptor chain uses TRBV6-5 and TRBJ1-2; the D gene is not confidently resolved. The receptor was derived from a man aged 30-40 years with type 1 diabetes. In nucleotide form, the sequence is TGTGCCAGCAGTACGGCTTTAGCTCGCTATGGCTACACCTTC. The translation is CASSTALARYGYTF.